This TCR beta chain was observed in a study of CD8 T cells in ankylosing spondylitis. The germline V and J ends were trimmed by 6 bases and 9 bases, with 15 bases remaining between them. CDR1 is MNHNY, CDR2 SVGAGI, per germline (reference sequence). The CDR3 has 13 amino acids. Notes on this clonotype: Its antigen is as yet unknown.

TCRdb re-called the 5' RACE reads with MiXCR, one entry per CDR3 protein. The sample shows 90,000 to 120,000 distinct CDR3 sequences, about 24% of them seen only once. Findings of the study overall: Matched ankylosing spondylitis synovial fluid reportedly contained a significantly enriched population of disease-linked clones.

The clonotype was recovered from a male donor with ankylosing spondylitis. The chain uses TRBV6-6 and TRBJ2-1; D unresolved. Input material: synovial fluid, either unsorted or a sorted T cell fraction (not recorded which). The CDR3 sequence: CASSSTNSGEQFF. In DNA form, the CDR3 reads TGTGCCAGCAGCTCCACTAATTCGGGTGAGCAGTTCTTC.